This T cell receptor beta chain was recovered during a study of T cells after posttransplantation cyclophosphamide (dated by TCRdb to the mid-2010s). Turning to the overall study: Using TRB sequencing, the study followed how the T cell repertoire rebuilt after myeloablative bone marrow transplantation with posttransplantation cyclophosphamide given as GVHD prophylaxis. Because TRA and TRB clonality correlated tightly in fewer than ten samples, later TCR analyses were limited to TRB. Antigen receptor sequencing was done on samples from over 30 PTCy-treated patients and from approximately 17 related bone marrow donors of those patients. Public TRB sequences were searched against a database of over 3,000 sequences associated with responses to pathogens, tumor antigens, self-antigens and alloantigens. Blood from all 35 or so PTCy patients who had 1-year posttransplant specimens underwent TRB sequencing. TRB sequencing was also done on up to 3 additional blood samples from 2 to 5.2 years after transplant in 3 patients, and on pretransplant blood from 4 patients.

Explained via the paper, the treatment or condition label denotes: high-dose cyclophosphamide on days +3 and +4 as single-agent GVHD prophylaxis. Busulfan and fludarabine conditioning, a related or unrelated marrow graft, and cyclophosphamide on days +3 and +4 were given to PTCy patients. PTCy-treated patients were drawn from a prospective multi-institutional clinical trial. Mononuclear cells from peripheral blood and bone marrow were separated by Ficoll-Hypaque density centrifugation and then cryopreserved. Sorting of CD4+ and CD8+ T cells, including naive and memory subsets, was performed by FACS on a FACSAria II. TRB sequencing used genomic DNA with the immunoSEQ assay at survey resolution or the hsTCRB kit. The original methods were these. The immunoSEQ software handled the initial read processing, while the LymphoSeq R package was used for the repertoire analyses. Clonality was computed as 1 minus normalized Shannon entropy, and a Gini coefficient was also calculated for each TRB dataset. Phenotypes of unsorted samples were inferred by mapping TRB sequences from sorted subsets of the recipient or donor onto unsorted samples of the same recipient. What TCRdb holds here is the immuneACCESS table cut down to in-frame rearrangements. Part of the clones is not present; checked against another copy, under half of the missing clones reflect an unresolved V gene, and the others are unexplained. Clone size and V and J calls were adopted from that table, with D and trimming inferred from the DNA. For this sample there are about 7,600 clones; roughly four fifths appear just once. Jointly, the top ten make up 15% to 20% of the sample.

In the case of this clone: Its antigen remains undetermined. The junction departs from germline at one end; a sequencing error may be responsible.

Results the study describes overall, beyond this receptor: Across over 40 patients, TRB clonality was highly associated with recipient CMV seropositivity and CMV reactivation, and diversity in PTCy patients was similar to diversity in CNI/methotrexate controls. The TRB repertoires of T cells infiltrating skin or GI tract showed only limited overlap with the TRB repertoires of T cells in blood. At 1-2 months, donor-recipient similarity was low but rose over the first year, and the later blood repertoires were often dominated by donor CD8+ memory clones.

The CDR3 goes from the cysteine to the phenylalanine over 12 residues. Only the CDR3 DNA is retained, 36 bases long and in frame from the first base. According to the germline V gene (reference sequence), CDR1 reads LNHDA and CDR2 reads SQIVND. The sequence was collected from a female patient between 40 and 50 years old who received an allogeneic stem cell transplant from a related donor, was CMV-positive, and had no GVHD. A transplant means some T cells may be of graft donor rather than patient origin. The input for sequencing was CD4+ T cells sorted from blood, taken 950 to 1,200 days after allogeneic stem cell transplant with posttransplant cyclophosphamide. The chain employs TRBV19 and TRBJ2-2, with a weak D call of TRBD2 (6 bases match). The bases read TGCGCAGGAGGGGTCAACACCGGGGAGCTGTTTTTT. Translated, this is CAGGVNTGELFF.